The entry below describes one TCR beta chain. What it binds is unknown. Together with a sample-barcoded 5' primer, a J-beta primer mix was included in a second PCR lasting about 7 to 12 cycles. TCRdb ran MiXCR on the 5' RACE reads and lists one entry per CDR3 protein. This sample has some 1.5 million distinct CDR3 sequences, with around 40% found just once. V lost 10 bases to trimming and J lost 10 bases, with 14 bases between them. CDR1 and CDR2 (germline): SNHLY, FYNNEI. CDR3 length equals 12 residues. Isolated PBMCs totaled at least 6.5 million in each sample. The sample is drawn from a study of blood T cells in healthy people across ages. Study context: Per two T cells, about one barcoded beta molecule was captured through template switching.

Study-wide findings and caveats: Not knowing donor CMV status may have confounded expanded clonotype changes.

Sequencing input: blood. This receptor was obtained from a young woman in good health. The chain carries TRBV2 and TRBJ1-6; D might be TRBD1 (6 bases). CDR3 sequence: CATQGSGSPLHF. DNA of the CDR3: TGTGCCACTCAGGGGTCAGGGTCACCCCTCCACTTT.